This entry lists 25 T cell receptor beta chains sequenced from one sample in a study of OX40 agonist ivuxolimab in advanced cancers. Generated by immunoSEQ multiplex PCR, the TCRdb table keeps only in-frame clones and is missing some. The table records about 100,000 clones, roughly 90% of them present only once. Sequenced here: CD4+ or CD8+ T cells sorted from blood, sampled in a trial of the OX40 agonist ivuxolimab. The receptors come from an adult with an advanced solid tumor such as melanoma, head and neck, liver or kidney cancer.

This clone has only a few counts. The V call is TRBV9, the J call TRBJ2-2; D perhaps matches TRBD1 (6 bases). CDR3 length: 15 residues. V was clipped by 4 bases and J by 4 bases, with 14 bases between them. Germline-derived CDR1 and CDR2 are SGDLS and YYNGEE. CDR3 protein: CASSSLGASTGELFF. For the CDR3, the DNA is TGTGCCAGCAGCTCCCTGGGGGCGAGCACCGGGGAGCTGTTTTTT.

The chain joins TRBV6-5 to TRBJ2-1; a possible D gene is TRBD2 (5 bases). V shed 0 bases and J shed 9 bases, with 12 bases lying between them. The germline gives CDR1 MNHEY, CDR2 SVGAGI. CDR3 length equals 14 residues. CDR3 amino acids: CASSYSRGRSEQFF. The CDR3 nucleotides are TGTGCCAGCAGTTACTCGAGAGGGCGGAGTGAGCAGTTCTTC.

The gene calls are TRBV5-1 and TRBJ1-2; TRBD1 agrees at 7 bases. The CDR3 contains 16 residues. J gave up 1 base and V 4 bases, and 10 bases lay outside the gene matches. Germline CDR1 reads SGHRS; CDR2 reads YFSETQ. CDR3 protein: CASSLGDSPVNYGYTF. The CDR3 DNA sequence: TGCGCCAGCAGCCTAGGGGACAGCCCGGTTAACTATGGCTACACCTTC.

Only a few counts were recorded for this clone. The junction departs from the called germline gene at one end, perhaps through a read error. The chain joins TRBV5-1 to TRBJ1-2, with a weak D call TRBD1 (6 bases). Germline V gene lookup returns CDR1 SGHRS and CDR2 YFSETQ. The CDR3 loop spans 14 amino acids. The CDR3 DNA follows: TGCGCCAGCACCTTGATCGCAGGGGACTATGGCTACACCTTC. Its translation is CASTLIAGDYGYTF. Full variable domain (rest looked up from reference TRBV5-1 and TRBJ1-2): KAGVTQTPRYLIKTRGQQVTLSCSPISGHRSVSWYQQTPGQGLQFLFEYFSETQRNKGNFPGRFSGRQFSNSRSEMNVSTLELGDSALYLCASTLIAGDYGYTFGSGTRLTVV.

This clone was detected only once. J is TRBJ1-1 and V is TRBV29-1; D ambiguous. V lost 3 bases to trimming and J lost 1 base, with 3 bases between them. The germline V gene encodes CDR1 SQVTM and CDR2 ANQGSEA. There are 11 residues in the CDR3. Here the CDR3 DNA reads TGCAGCGTTGAGGAGAACACTGAAGCTTTCTTT. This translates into CSVEENTEAFF.

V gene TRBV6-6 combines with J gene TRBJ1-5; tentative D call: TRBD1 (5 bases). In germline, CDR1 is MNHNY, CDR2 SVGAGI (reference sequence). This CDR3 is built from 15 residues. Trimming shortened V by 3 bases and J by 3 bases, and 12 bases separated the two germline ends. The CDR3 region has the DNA TGTGCCAGCAGTTATGGGGGGGTTAACAATCAGCCCCAGCATTTT. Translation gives CASSYGGVNNQPQHF.

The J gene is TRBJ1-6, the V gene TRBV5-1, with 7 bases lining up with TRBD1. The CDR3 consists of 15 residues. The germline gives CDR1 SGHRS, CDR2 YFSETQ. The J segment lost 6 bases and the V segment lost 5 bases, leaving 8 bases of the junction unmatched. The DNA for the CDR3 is TGCGCCAGCAGACAGGGGCAGGCCGGTAATTCACCCCTCCACTTT. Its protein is CASRQGQAGNSPLHF. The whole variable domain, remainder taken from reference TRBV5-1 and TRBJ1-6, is KAGVTQTPRYLIKTRGQQVTLSCSPISGHRSVSWYQQTPGQGLQFLFEYFSETQRNKGNFPGRFSGRQFSNSRSEMNVSTLELGDSALYLCASRQGQAGNSPLHFGNGTRLTVT.

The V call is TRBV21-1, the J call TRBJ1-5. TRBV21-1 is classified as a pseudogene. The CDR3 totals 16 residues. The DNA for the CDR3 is TGTGCCAGCAGCCCCGGGGAAGGGGCTGTTAATCAGCCCCAGCATTTT. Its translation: CASSPGEGAVNQPQHF.

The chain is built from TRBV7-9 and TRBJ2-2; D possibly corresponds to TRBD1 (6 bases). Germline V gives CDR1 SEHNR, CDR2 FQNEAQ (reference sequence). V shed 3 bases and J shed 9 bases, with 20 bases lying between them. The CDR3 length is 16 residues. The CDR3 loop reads CASSLGAGTRNRELFF. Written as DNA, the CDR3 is TGTGCCAGCAGCTTGGGAGCCGGGACACGGAATCGGGAGCTGTTTTTT.

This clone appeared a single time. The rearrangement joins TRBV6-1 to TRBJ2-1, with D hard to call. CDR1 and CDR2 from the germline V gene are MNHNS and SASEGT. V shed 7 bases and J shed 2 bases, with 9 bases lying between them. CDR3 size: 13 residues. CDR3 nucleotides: TGTGCCAGCAACACCAGAACCTACAATGAGCAGTTCTTC. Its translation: CASNTRTYNEQFF.

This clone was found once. The CDR3: CASSSGPAPAYNEQFF. The CDR3 nucleotides are TGTGCCAGCAGCAGTGGACCAGCACCAGCCTACAATGAGCAGTTCTTC. The rearrangement joins TRBV5-4 to TRBJ2-1, with D hard to call. Trimming pared 4 bases from V and 2 bases from J, leaving 16 bases between. This CDR3 comprises 16 residues. CDR1 SGHNT and CDR2 YYREEE come from the germline V gene (reference sequence).

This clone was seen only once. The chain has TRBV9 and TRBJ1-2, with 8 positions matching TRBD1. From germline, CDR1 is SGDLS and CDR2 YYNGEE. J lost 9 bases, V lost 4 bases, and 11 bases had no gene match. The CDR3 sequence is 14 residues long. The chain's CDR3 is CASSLGQGGIRYTF. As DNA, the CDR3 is TGTGCCAGCAGCCTAGGACAGGGTGGGATTCGCTACACCTTC.

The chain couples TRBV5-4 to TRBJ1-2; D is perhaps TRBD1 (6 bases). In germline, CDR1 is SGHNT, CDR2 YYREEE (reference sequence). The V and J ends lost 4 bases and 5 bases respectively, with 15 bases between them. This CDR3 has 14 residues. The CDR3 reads CASSITGRRYGYTF. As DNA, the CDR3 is TGTGCCAGCAGCATTACAGGGAGACGGTATGGCTACACCTTC.

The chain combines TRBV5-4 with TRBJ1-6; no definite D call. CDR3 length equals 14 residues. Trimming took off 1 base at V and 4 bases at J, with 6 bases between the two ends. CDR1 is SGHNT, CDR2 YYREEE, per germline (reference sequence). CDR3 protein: CASSLYGYNSPLHF. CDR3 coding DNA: TGTGCCAGCAGCTTGTATGGGTATAATTCACCCCTCCACTTT.

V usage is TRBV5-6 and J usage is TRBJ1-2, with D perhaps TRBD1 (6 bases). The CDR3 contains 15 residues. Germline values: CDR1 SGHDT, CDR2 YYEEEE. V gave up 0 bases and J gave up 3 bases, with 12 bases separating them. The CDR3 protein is CASSLGQGPYYGYTF. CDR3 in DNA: TGTGCCAGCAGCTTGGGGCAGGGGCCATACTATGGCTACACCTTC.

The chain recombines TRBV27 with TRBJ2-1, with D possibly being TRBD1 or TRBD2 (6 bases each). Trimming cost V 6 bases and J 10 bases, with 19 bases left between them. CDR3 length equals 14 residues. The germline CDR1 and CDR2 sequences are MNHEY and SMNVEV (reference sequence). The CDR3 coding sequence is TGTGCCAGCAGCCGGGGGCCGGCTCATCTAGAGCAGTTCTTC. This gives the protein CASSRGPAHLEQFF.

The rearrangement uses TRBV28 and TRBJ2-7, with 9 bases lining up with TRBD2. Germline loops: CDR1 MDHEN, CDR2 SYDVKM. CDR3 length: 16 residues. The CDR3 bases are TGTGCACGATTAGCGGGAGCACACCCCTCCGCGTACGAGCAGTACTTC. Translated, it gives CARLAGAHPSAYEQYF.

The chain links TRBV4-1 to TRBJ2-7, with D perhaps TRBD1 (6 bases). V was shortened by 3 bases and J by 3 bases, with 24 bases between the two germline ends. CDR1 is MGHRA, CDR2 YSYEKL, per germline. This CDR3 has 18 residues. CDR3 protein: CASSQIQGSRVSFYEQYF. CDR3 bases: TGCGCCAGCAGCCAGATCCAGGGGTCAAGGGTTAGTTTCTACGAGCAGTACTTC.

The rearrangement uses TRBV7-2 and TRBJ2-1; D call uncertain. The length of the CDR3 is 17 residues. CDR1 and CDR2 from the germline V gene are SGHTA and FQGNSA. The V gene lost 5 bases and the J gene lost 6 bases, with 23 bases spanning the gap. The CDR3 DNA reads TGTGCCAGCAGCGCGCGATTTGGAGCTAAGATTGGCAATGAGCAGTTCTTC. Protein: CASSARFGAKIGNEQFF.

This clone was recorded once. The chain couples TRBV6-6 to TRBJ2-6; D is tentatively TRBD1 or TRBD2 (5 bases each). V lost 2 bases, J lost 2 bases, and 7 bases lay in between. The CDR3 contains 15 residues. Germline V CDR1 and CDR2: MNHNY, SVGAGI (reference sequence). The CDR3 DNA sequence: TGTGCCAGCAGTTACAGGGGAGCTGGGGCCAACGTCCTGACTTTC. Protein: CASSYRGAGANVLTF.

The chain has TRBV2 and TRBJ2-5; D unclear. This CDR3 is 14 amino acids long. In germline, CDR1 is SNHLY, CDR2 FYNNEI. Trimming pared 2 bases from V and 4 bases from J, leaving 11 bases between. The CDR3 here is CASSETAWGETQYF. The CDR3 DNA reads TGTGCCAGCAGTGAAACCGCCTGGGGAGAGACCCAGTACTTC.

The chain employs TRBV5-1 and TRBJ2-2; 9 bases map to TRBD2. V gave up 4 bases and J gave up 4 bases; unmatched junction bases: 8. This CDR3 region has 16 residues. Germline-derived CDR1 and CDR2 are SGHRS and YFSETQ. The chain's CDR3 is CASSRTSGRSTGELFF. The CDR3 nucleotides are TGCGCCAGCAGCCGTACGAGCGGGAGGTCCACCGGGGAGCTGTTTTTT. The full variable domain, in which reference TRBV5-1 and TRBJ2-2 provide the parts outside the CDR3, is KAGVTQTPRYLIKTRGQQVTLSCSPISGHRSVSWYQQTPGQGLQFLFEYFSETQRNKGNFPGRFSGRQFSNSRSEMNVSTLELGDSALYLCASSRTSGRSTGELFFGEGSRLTVL.

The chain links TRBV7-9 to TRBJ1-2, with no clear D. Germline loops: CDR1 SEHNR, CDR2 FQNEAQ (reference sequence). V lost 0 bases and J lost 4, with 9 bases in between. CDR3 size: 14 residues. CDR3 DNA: TGTGCCAGCAGCTTAGCCCTGCCCAGCTATGGCTACACCTTC. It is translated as CASSLALPSYGYTF. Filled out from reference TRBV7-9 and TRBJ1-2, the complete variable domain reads DTGVSQNPRHKITKRGQNVTFRCDPISEHNRLYWYRQTLGQGPEFLTYFQNEAQLEKSRLLSDRFSAERPKGSFSTLEIQRTEQGDSAMYLCASSLALPSYGYTFGSGTRLTVV.

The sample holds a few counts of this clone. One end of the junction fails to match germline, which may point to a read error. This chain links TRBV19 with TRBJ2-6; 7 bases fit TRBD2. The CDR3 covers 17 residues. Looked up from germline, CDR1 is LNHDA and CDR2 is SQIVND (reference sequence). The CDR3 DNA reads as TGTGCCAGTAGTCCCCGCCTCGGGGGGTCTGGAGCCAACGTCCTGACTTTC. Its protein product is CASSPRLGGSGANVLTF.

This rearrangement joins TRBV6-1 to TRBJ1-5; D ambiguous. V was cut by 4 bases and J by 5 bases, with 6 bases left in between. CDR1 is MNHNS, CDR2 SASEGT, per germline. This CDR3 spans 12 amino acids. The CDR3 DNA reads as TGTGCCAGCAGTGCAGGAGATCAGCCCCAGCATTTT. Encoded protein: CASSAGDQPQHF.